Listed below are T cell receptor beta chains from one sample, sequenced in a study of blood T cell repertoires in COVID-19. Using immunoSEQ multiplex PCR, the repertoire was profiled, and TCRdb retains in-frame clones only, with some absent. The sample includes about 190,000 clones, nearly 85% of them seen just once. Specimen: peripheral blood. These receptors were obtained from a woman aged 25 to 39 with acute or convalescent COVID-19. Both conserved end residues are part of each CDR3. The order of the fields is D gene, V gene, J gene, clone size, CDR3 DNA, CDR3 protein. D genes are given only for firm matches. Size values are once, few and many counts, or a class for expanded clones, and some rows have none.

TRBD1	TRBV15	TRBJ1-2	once	TGTGCCACCAGCAGGATAGACAGGGGAGACGATGGCTACACCTTC	CATSRIDRGDDGYTF
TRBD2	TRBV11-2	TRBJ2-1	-	TGTGCCAGCAGCTTAGATAGTTCGGGACTAGCGAGCCAGTTCTTC	CASSLDSSGLASQFF
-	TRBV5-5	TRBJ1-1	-	TGTGCCAGCCGCACCGTGGGAGTAGCTGAAGCTTTCTTT	CASRTVGVAEAFF
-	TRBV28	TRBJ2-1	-	TGTGCCAGCAGTTTTCCCCCAGGAAACAATGAGCAGTTCTTC	CASSFPPGNNEQFF
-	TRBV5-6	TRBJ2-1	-	TGTGCCAGCAGCTTGGTGGTCTTTCAGTCCTACAATGAGCAGTTCTTC	CASSLVVFQSYNEQFF
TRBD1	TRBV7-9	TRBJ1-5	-	TGTGCCAGCAGCGACACCGACAGGGTGGATCAGCCCCAGCATTTT	CASSDTDRVDQPQHF
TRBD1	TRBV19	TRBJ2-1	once	TGTGCCAGCTCCAATACTAAAGACAGGGCCTACAATGAGCAGTTCTTC	CASSNTKDRAYNEQFF
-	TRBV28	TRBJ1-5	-	TGTGCCAGCAGTTACGCGCGTGTGCCCCAGCATTTT	CASSYARVPQHF
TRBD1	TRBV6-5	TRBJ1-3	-	TGTGCCAGCAGTTACTACAGGGGGAACACAGGAAACACCATATATTTT	CASSYYRGNTGNTIYF
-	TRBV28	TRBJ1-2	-	TGTGCCAGCAGGCCTCCTGGACAGAACTATGGCTACACCTTC	CASRPPGQNYGYTF
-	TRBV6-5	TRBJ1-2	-	TGTGCCAGCACCCCCGGCGGAGGGGCGGTCGGCTACACCTTC	CASTPGGGAVGYTF
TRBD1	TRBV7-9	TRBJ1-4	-	TGTGCCAGCAGCCGACGACAGGGAGAGAAACTGTTTTTT	CASSRRQGEKLFF
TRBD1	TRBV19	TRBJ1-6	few	TGTGCCAGTAGCCGCGCCGGGACAGGGTTTCAATCACCCCTCCACTTT	CASSRAGTGFQSPLHF
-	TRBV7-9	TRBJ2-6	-	TGTGCCAGCAGCTTAAGCCAAATAACTGGGGCCAACGTCCTGACTTTC	CASSLSQITGANVLTF
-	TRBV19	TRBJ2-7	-	TGTGCCAGTAGTGCACGAGGCGAGCAGTACTTC	CASSARGEQYF
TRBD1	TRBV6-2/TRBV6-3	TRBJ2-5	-	TGTGCCAGCAGTTATGGGACAGGGTCAGGGCAAGAGACCCAGTACTTC	CASSYGTGSGQETQYF
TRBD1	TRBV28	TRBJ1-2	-	TGTGCCAGCAGTTCGGGACAGTCTTACACCTTC	CASSSGQSYTF
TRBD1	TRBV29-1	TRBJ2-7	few	TGCAGCGTTGCCGCAGGGGGCAGGCCCTACGAGCAGTACTTC	CSVAAGGRPYEQYF
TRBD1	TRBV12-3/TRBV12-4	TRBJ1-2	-	TGTGCCAGCACCCGGGGACAGCTCTATGGCTACACCTTC	CASTRGQLYGYTF
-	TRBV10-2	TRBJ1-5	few	TGCGCCAGCAGGGAGGCAGGGCCAAGTCGGCCCCAGCATTTT	CASREAGPSRPQHF
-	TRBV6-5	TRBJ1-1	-	TGTGCCGTTCAACAAAACGCTGAAGCTTTCTTT	CAVQQNAEAFF
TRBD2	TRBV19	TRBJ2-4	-	TGTGCCAGTTCAAGGGGGACTAGCGACGGGGCGGTCATTCAGTACTTC	CASSRGTSDGAVIQYF
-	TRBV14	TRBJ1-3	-	TGTGCCAGCAGCCGCAGTGGAAACACCATATATTTT	CASSRSGNTIYF
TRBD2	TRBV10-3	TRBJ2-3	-	TGTGCCATCCGCGATGGGGGAGGGTCAGATACGCAGTATTTT	CAIRDGGGSDTQYF
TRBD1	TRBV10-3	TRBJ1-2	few	TGTGCCATCAGTACACGACAGGGGGCCTATGGCTACACCTTC	CAISTRQGAYGYTF
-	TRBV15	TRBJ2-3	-	TGTGCCGTCAGGATCCTAGATACGCAGTATTTT	CAVRILDTQYF
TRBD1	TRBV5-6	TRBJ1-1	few	TGTGCCAGCAGCTTCTCGGGGACAGCCATTGAAGCTTTCTTT	CASSFSGTAIEAFF
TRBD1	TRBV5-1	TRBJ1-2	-	TGCGCCAGCAGAGTCGCCCGCGGGGACAGGGGAAATCGTGGCTACACCTTC	CASRVARGDRGNRGYTF